These T cell receptor beta chains were read from a single sample in a study of cytomegalovirus exposure and HLA in healthy donors. The table came from immunoSEQ multiplex PCR; TCRdb's copy has only in-frame clones and leaves some out. The sample has some 110,000 clones, about 73% seen once. Specimen: PBMCs. Every receptor here comes from a woman between 50 and 59 years old in good health and CMV-seropositive. Both conserved end residues are part of each CDR3. A D gene is named only where the DNA matches it firmly. A clone size is listed for some rows: how often the clone was seen (once, few, many), or a class if it is expanded.

D	V	J	size	CDR3	DNA
-	TRBV29-1	TRBJ1-1	-	CSVDLARLNTEAFF	TGCAGCGTTGACTTGGCCAGATTGAACACTGAAGCTTTCTTT
TRBD1	TRBV5-1	TRBJ1-1	-	CASSFLAGGTEAFF	TGCGCCAGCAGCTTTTTGGCAGGGGGCACTGAAGCTTTCTTT
-	TRBV19	TRBJ2-3	-	CASSIDLGREATQYF	TGTGCCAGTAGTATAGATCTGGGCAGGGAGGCAACGCAGTATTTT
TRBD1	TRBV5-1	TRBJ2-5	-	CASSLDRVSGQETQYF	TGCGCCAGCAGCCTCGACAGGGTTTCAGGCCAAGAGACCCAGTACTTC
-	TRBV29-1	TRBJ2-2	-	CSVEGAAGELFF	TGCAGCGTTGAGGGGGCGGCCGGGGAGCTGTTTTTT
TRBD2	TRBV4-2	TRBJ2-5	few	CASSQLTGGPETQYF	TGTGCCAGCAGCCAGCTGACGGGGGGGCCGGAGACCCAGTACTTC
TRBD2	TRBV9	TRBJ2-1	-	CASSVAGGPRNEQFF	TGTGCCAGCAGCGTAGCGGGGGGGCCGCGGAATGAGCAGTTCTTC
TRBD1	TRBV27	TRBJ2-7	-	CASSSPGQAYEQYF	TGTGCCAGCAGTTCCCCGGGACAGGCCTACGAGCAGTACTTC
TRBD2	TRBV9	TRBJ2-1	few	CASSVDYGGWSYNEQFF	TGTGCCAGCAGCGTAGACTACGGGGGGTGGTCCTACAATGAGCAGTTCTTC
-	TRBV10-3	TRBJ2-1	-	CAISESTPQQFF	TGTGCCATCAGTGAGTCTACTCCCCAGCAGTTCTTC
-	TRBV7-2	TRBJ1-3	-	CASSTSGVPGNTIYF	TGTGCCAGCAGCACCTCAGGGGTCCCTGGAAACACCATATATTTT
-	TRBV28	TRBJ1-2	-	CASSPMGDDYGYTF	TGTGCCAGCAGCCCGATGGGCGATGACTATGGCTACACCTTC
-	TRBV5-1	TRBJ1-1	-	CASSFQRIGGTEAFF	TGCGCCAGCAGCTTCCAGCGGATCGGGGGCACTGAAGCTTTCTTT
-	TRBV6-5	TRBJ1-2	-	CASSDLRYNYGYTF	TGTGCCAGCAGTGATTTGCGATATAACTATGGCTACACCTTC
TRBD1	TRBV4-2	TRBJ1-4	once	CASSLDRGEKLFF	TGTGCCAGCAGCTTAGACAGGGGCGAAAAACTGTTTTTT
-	TRBV6-5	TRBJ2-2	-	CASSYSQPGELFF	TGTGCCAGCAGTTATAGCCAGCCCGGGGAGCTGTTTTTT
-	TRBV6-6	TRBJ1-6	-	CASTQSGLDNSPLHF	TGTGCCAGCACCCAATCAGGGTTGGATAATTCACCCCTCCACTTT
-	TRBV11-3	TRBJ1-2	once	CANITGRLGSYGYTF	TGTGCCAATATTACAGGGAGACTCGGATCGTATGGCTACACCTTC
TRBD2	TRBV2	TRBJ2-3	-	CASSQRGPTDTQYF	TGTGCCAGCAGTCAGCGGGGGCCCACAGATACGCAGTATTTT
TRBD1	TRBV9	TRBJ1-2	-	CASSSYRDRGPESYGYTF	TGTGCCAGCAGCTCTTACCGGGACAGGGGACCGGAGAGCTATGGCTACACCTTC
-	TRBV7-7	TRBJ2-3	-	CASSLAGRSDTQYF	TGTGCCAGCAGCTTGGCAGGGAGGTCAGATACGCAGTATTTT
-	TRBV19	TRBJ2-5	-	CASSVGEAVQETQYF	TGTGCCAGTAGTGTTGGGGAGGCGGTCCAAGAGACCCAGTACTTC
-	TRBV7-9	TRBJ1-2	-	CASSVLAGNYGYTF	TGTGCCAGCAGCGTCCTGGCGGGGAACTATGGCTACACCTTC
-	TRBV6-1	TRBJ1-5	-	CASSVRGAYSNQPQHF	TGTGCCAGCAGTGTGCGGGGTGCTTACAGCAATCAGCCCCAGCATTTT
-	TRBV18	TRBJ2-5	-	CASSSLAGRGETQYF	TGTGCCAGCTCATCGCTAGCGGGCAGGGGGGAGACCCAGTACTTC
-	TRBV7-3	TRBJ1-6	-	CASSFSLDSPLHF	TGTGCCAGCAGCTTCTCTCTCGATTCACCCCTCCACTTT
TRBD1	TRBV28	TRBJ1-5	-	CASSLGDRRNQPQHF	TGTGCCAGCAGTTTGGGGGACAGGCGGAATCAGCCCCAGCATTTT
-	TRBV11-2	TRBJ1-2	-	CASSLGRESGYTF	TGTGCCAGCAGCTTAGGCAGGGAAAGCGGCTACACCTTC
-	TRBV6-1	TRBJ2-7	-	CASSEYRPYEQYF	TGTGCCAGCAGTGAATACAGGCCCTACGAGCAGTACTTC
-	TRBV7-2	TRBJ2-2	-	CASTNKGTQNTGELFF	TGTGCCAGCACCAATAAGGGGACACAGAACACCGGGGAGCTGTTTTTT
TRBD1	TRBV15	TRBJ2-7	-	CATSIRQGRFPFFSLLEQYF	TGTGCCACCAGCATCAGACAGGGGAGATTTCCCTTTTTCTCCCTCCTCGAGCAGTACTTC
TRBD2	TRBV29-1	TRBJ2-2	-	CSVREGTGELFF	TGCAGCGTCCGGGAGGGCACCGGGGAGCTGTTTTTT
-	TRBV4-3	TRBJ1-2	-	CASSQVGGYGYTF	TGCGCCAGCAGCCAAGTGGGGGGCTATGGCTACACCTTC
-	TRBV5-6	TRBJ1-6	-	CASSLAQGSYNSPLHF	TGTGCCAGCAGCTTGGCCCAGGGCTCCTATAATTCACCCCTCCACTTT
TRBD2	TRBV27	TRBJ2-7	-	CASSDILQRGGEQYF	TGTGCCAGCAGCGACATTCTGCAGCGGGGGGGAGAGCAGTACTTC
-	TRBV18	TRBJ2-7	-	CASSSFLKSSGDNEQYF	TGTGCCAGCTCATCCTTTTTAAAATCTTCGGGGGATAACGAGCAGTACTTC
TRBD1	TRBV5-1	TRBJ2-6	-	CASSLQGASSGANVLTF	TGCGCCAGCAGCTTGCAGGGGGCTTCCTCTGGGGCCAACGTCCTGACTTTC
-	TRBV9	TRBJ2-2	-	CASSVDGGNTGELFF	TGTGCCAGCAGCGTAGACGGGGGGAACACCGGGGAGCTGTTTTTT
TRBD1	TRBV2	TRBJ1-5	few	CASNLQGTSSNQPQHF	TGTGCCAGCAACCTACAGGGGACTTCTAGCAATCAGCCCCAGCATTTT
TRBD2	TRBV7-9	TRBJ2-7	-	CASSLARGSGGAHEQYF	TGTGCCAGCAGCTTAGCGCGGGGTAGCGGGGGGGCCCACGAGCAGTACTTC
TRBD1	TRBV4-2	TRBJ1-2	few	CASSQGTGGVGYGYTF	TGTGCCAGCAGCCAAGGGACAGGGGGCGTAGGCTATGGCTACACCTTC